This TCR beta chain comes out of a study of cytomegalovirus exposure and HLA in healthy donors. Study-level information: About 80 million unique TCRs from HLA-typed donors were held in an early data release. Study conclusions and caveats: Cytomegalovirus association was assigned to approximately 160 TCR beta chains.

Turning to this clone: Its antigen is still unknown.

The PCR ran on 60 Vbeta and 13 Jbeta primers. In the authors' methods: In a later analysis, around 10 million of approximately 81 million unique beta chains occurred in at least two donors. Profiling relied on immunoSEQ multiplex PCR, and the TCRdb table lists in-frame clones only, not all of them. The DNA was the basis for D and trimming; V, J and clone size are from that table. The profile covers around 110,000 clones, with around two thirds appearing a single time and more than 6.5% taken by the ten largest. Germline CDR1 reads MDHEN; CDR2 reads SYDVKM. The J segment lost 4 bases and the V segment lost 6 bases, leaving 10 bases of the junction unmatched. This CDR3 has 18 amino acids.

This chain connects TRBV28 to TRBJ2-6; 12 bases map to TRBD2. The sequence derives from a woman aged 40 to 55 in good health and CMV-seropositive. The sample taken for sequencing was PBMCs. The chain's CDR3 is CASSDTTSGRPGANVLTF. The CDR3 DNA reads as TGTGCCAGCAGCGATACGACTAGCGGGAGACCCGGGGCCAACGTCCTGACTTTC. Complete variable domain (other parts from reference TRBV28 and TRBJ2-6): DVKVTQSSRYLVKRTGEKVFLECVQDMDHENMFWYRQDPGLGLRLIYFSYDVKMKEKGDIPEGYSVSREKKERFSLILESASTNQTSMYLCASSDTTSGRPGANVLTFGAGSRLTVL.